This passage covers 6 T cell receptor beta chains from one sample sequenced in a study of T cells after yellow fever vaccination. TCRdb redid the calling of the 5' RACE reads with MiXCR, one entry per CDR3 protein. The sample lists 150,000 to 200,000 distinct CDR3 sequences; roughly a tenth were seen once. The sample was CD8+ T cells sorted from PBMCs, taken 45 days after the yellow fever booster vaccination. These receptors were taken from a man in his late teens or twenties who received the YFV17D yellow fever vaccine.

This clonotype was seen a handful of times. This sequence joins TRBV19 and TRBJ2-7, with a weak D call TRBD1 (6 bases). Trimming left V 1 base short and J 4 bases short, with 17 bases between. CDR3 size: 16 residues. Germline assignment: CDR1 LNHDA and CDR2 SQIVND (reference sequence). CDR3 nucleotides: TGTGCCAGTAGTATAGGAAGAGGGACACTCAATTACGAGCAGTACTTC. Translated: CASSIGRGTLNYEQYF.

This chain joins TRBV3-1 and TRBJ1-2; D may be TRBD1 (5 bases). The CDR3 has 17 residues. Germline-derived CDR1 and CDR2 are LGHDT and YNNKEL (reference sequence). V was shortened by 0 bases and J by 5 bases, with 19 bases between the two germline ends. The CDR3 here is CASSQEGRAEGPYGYTF. The CDR3 DNA sequence: TGTGCCAGCAGCCAAGAAGGTCGTGCAGAGGGGCCGTATGGCTACACCTTC.

This clonotype was counted a few times. V is TRBV19 and J is TRBJ1-1, with D unresolved. This CDR3 comprises 14 residues. V lost 1 base and J lost 0, with 6 bases in between. Germline assignment: CDR1 LNHDA and CDR2 SQIVND (reference sequence). As DNA, the CDR3 is TGTGCCAGTAGTATAGGATCAGTGAACACTGAAGCTTTCTTT. Translated: CASSIGSVNTEAFF.

This chain uses TRBV11-2 with TRBJ2-7; D is perhaps TRBD1 or TRBD2 (5 bases each). The germline gives CDR1 SGHAT, CDR2 FQNNGV. The CDR3 length is 15 residues. The V end was cut by 4 bases, the J end by 1 base, with 14 bases between. The CDR3 spells CASSSTGRISYEQYF. The DNA of the CDR3 is TGTGCCAGCAGCTCGACGGGACGGATTTCCTACGAGCAGTACTTC.

This clonotype was observed a few times. V is TRBV27 and J is TRBJ2-7; the D is unclear. Germline lookup yields CDR1 MNHEY and CDR2 SMNVEV (reference sequence). V dropped 3 bases and J dropped 3 bases, with 9 bases sitting between them. This CDR3 contains 13 residues. Here the CDR3 reads CASSFAPNYEQYV. The CDR3 bases are TGTGCCAGCAGTTTTGCACCAAACTACGAGCAGTACGTC.

This clonotype was counted many times. The genes are TRBV15 and TRBJ2-3, with no clear D. Trimming stripped 0 bases from V and 3 bases from J, with 13 bases between. Germline assignment: CDR1 LNHNV and CDR2 YYDKDF (reference sequence). This CDR3 is built from 16 residues. In DNA form, the CDR3 reads TGTGCCACCAGCAGAGAACGGGTCGACCATACAGATACGCAGTATTTT. Protein product: CATSRERVDHTDTQYF.